This T cell receptor beta chain was sequenced in a study of liver allograft versus peripheral blood T cells. At the level of the study: Peripheral blood of the recipients supplied T cell receptor repertoires that were compared with those in transplanted livers. Whole-study results and caveats: Differences were reported between the T cell receptor repertoires inside liver allografts and those that were detected in peripheral blood.

The germline CDR1 and CDR2 sequences are DFQATT and SNEGSKA (reference sequence). CDR3 length equals 13 residues. Trimming cost V 2 bases and J 5 bases, with 12 bases left between them. From the reads, TCRdb called clonotypes with MiXCR, one entry per CDR3 protein. The sample contains 8,500 to 14,000 distinct CDR3 sequences, around 23% of which appear only once. As for this clonotype: Its specificity is not known.

The chain links TRBV20-1 to TRBJ1-2; D may be TRBD1 (5 bases). The receptor's source is a human patient who had a liver transplant. Some T cells may be supplied by the graft donor. The CDR3 reads CSARRGTEYGYTF. DNA for the CDR3: TGCAGTGCTAGACGGGGGACGGAGTATGGCTACACCTTC.